This T cell receptor (beta chain) is from a study of OX40 agonist ivuxolimab in advanced cancers. The germline V and J ends were trimmed by 2 bases and 2 bases, with 13 bases remaining between them. Looked up from germline, CDR1 is SGHRS and CDR2 is YFSETQ. CDR3 length: 15 residues. Sequencing used immunoSEQ multiplex PCR; TCRdb keeps in-frame clones, though not all of them. The sample has nearly 80,000 clones; less than 85% are singletons. Sequenced material: CD4+ or CD8+ T cells sorted from blood, taken in a trial of the OX40 agonist ivuxolimab. The sequence was obtained from an adult with an advanced solid tumor such as melanoma, head and neck, liver or kidney cancer. The chain uses TRBV5-1 and TRBJ1-1; D unclear. This chain's CDR3 is CASSLPPGPNTEAFF. The DNA of the CDR3 is TGCGCCAGCAGCTTACCACCGGGCCCAAACACTGAAGCTTTCTTT.